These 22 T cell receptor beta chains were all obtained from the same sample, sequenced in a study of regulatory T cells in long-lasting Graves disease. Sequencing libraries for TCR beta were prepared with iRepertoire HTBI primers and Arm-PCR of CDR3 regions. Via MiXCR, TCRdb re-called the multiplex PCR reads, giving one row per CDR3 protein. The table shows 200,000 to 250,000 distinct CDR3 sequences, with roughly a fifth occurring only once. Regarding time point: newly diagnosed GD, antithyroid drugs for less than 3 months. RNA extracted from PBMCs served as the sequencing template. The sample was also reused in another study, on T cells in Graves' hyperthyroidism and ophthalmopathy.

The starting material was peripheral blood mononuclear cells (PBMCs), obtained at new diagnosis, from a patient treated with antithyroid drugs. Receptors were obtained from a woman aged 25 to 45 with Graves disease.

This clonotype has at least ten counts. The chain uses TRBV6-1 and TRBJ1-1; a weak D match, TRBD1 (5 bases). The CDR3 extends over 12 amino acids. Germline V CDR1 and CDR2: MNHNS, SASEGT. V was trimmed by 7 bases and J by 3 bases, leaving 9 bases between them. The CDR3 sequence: CASTHRYTEAFF. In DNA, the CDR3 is TGTGCCAGCACCCACAGGTACACTGAAGCTTTCTTT.

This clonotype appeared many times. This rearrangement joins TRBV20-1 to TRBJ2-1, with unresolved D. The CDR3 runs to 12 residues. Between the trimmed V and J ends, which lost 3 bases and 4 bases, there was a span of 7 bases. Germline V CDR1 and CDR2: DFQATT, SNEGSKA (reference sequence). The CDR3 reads CSASLRYNEQFF. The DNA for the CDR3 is TGCAGTGCTAGCTTACGGTACAATGAGCAGTTCTTC.

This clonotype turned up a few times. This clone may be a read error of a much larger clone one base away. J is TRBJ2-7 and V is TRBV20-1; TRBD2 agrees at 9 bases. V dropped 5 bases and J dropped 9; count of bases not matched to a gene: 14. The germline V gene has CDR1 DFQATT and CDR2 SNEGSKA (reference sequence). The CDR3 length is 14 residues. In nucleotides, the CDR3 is TGCAGTGCTTCCTCCCTAGCGGGGTTCGTGGTGCAGTACTTC. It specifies CSASSLAGFVVQYF.

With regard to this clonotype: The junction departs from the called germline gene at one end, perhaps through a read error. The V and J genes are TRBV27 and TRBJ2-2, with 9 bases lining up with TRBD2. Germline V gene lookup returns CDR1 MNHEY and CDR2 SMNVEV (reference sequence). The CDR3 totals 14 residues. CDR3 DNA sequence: TGTGCCACTACGCCGGGACTAGCCTCCGGGGAGCCGTTTTTT. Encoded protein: CATTPGLASGEPFF.

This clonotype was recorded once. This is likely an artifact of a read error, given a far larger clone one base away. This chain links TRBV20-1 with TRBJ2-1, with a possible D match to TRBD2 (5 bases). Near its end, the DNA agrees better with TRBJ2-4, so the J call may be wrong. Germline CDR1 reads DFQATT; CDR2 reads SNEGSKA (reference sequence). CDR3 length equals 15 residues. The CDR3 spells CSAKDRLALWNIQYF. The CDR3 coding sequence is TGCAGTGCTAAAGATAGGCTAGCCCTTTGGAACATTCAGTACTTC.

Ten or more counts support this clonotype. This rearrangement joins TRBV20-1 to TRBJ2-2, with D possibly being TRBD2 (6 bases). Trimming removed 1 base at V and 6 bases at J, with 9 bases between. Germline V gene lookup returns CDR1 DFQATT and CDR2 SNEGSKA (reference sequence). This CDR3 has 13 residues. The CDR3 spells CSARVVAAGELFF. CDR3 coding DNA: TGCAGTGCTAGAGTAGTAGCGGCCGGGGAGCTGTTTTTT.

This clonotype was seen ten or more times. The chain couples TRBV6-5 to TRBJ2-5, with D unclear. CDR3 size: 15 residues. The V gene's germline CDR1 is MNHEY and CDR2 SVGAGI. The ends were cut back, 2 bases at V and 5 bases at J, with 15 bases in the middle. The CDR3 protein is CASSYRTSGRETQYF. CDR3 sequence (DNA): TGTGCCAGCAGTTACCGAACCTCCGGAAGGGAGACCCAGTACTTC.

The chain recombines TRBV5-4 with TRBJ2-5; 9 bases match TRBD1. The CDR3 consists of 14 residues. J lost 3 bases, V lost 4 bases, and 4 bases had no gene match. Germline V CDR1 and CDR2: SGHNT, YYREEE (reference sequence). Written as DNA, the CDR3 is TGTGCCAGCAGCACGACAGGGGGGGAAGAGACCCAGTACTTC. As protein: CASSTTGGEETQYF.

The CDR3 nucleotides read TGCGCCAGCAGCCAAGTCCGCGGTCTCCAAAACGGGGAGCTGTTTTTT. As protein: CASSQVRGLQNGELFF. This chain uses TRBV4-1 with TRBJ2-2; the D is unclear. The CDR3 extends over 16 amino acids. Deletions cut 1 base from V and 7 bases from J, with 16 bases between. Germline V gene sequence: CDR1 MGHRA, CDR2 YSYEKL.

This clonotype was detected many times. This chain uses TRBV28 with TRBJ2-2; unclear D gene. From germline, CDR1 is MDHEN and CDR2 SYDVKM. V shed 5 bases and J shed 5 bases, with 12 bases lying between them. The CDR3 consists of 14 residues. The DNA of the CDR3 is TGTGCCAGCAGTCTCCTACGACGGACCGGGGAGCTGTTTTTT. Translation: CASSLLRRTGELFF.

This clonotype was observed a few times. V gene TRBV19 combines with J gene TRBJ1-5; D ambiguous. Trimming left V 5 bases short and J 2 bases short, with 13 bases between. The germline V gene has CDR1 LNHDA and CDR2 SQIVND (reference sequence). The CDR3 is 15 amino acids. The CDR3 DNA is TGTGCCAGTAGTTTAAGGAGGTTCGGCAATCAGCCCCAGCATTTT. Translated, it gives CASSLRRFGNQPQHF.

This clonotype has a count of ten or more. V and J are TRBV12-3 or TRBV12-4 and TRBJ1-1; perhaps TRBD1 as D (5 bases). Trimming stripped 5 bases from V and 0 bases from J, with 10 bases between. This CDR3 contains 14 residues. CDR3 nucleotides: TGTGCCAGCAGTAGACAGATAATGAACACTGAAGCTTTCTTT. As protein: CASSRQIMNTEAFF.

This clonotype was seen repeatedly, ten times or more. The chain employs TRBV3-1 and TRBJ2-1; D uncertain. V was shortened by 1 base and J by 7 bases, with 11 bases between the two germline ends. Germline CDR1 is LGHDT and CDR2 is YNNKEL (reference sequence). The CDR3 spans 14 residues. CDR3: CASSQAGGSNEQFF. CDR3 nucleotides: TGTGCCAGCAGCCAAGCTGGCGGATCTAATGAGCAGTTCTTC.

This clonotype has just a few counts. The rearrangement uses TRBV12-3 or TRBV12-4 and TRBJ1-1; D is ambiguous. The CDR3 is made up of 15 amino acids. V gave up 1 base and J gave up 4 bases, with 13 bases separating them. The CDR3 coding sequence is TGTGCCAGCAGTTTAGGTCCCTATAGAAGCACTGAAGCTTTCTTT. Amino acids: CASSLGPYRSTEAFF.

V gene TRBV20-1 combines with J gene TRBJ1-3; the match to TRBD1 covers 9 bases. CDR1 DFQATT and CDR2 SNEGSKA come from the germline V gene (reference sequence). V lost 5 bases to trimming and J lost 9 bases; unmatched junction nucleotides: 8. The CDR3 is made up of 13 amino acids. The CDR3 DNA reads TGCAGTGCTGGGACAGGGAGCTTGCCCACCATATATTTT. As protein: CSAGTGSLPTIYF.

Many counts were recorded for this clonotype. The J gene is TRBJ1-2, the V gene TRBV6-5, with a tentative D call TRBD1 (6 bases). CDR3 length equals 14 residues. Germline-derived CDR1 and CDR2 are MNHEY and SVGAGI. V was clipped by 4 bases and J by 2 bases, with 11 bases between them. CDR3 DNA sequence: TGTGCCAGCAGTTTTTGGACAGCCAACTATGGCTACACCTTC. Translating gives CASSFWTANYGYTF.

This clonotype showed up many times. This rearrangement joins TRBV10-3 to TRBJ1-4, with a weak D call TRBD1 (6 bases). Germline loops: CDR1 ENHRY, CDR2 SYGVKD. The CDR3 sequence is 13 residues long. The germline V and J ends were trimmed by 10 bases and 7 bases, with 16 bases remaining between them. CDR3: CATQQGGGEKLFF. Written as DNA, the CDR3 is TGTGCCACCCAACAGGGTGGAGGTGAAAAACTGTTTTTT.

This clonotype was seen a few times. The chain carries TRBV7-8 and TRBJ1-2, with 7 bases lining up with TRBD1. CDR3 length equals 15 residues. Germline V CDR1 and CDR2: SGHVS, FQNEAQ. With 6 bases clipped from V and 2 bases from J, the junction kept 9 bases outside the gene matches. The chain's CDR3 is CASSYGGRGNYGYTF. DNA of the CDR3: TGTGCCAGCAGTTACGGGGGCAGGGGGAACTATGGCTACACCTTC.

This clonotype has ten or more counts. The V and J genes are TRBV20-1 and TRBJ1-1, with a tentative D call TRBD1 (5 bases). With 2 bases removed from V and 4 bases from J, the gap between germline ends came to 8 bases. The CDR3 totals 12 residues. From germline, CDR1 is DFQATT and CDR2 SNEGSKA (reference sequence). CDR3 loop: CSARQGFTEAFF. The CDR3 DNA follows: TGCAGTGCTAGACAGGGCTTCACTGAAGCTTTCTTT.

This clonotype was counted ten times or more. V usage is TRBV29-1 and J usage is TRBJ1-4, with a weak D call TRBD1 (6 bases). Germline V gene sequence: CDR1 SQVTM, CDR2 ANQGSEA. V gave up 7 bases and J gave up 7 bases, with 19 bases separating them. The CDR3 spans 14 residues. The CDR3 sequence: CSALQGGAREKLFF. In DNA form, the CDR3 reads TGCAGCGCTCTACAGGGAGGGGCTCGTGAAAAACTGTTTTTT.

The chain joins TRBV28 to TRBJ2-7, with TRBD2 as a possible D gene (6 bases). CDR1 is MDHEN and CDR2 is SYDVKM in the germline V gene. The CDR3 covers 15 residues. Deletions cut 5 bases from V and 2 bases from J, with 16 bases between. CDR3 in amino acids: CASSEFNTGAYEQYF. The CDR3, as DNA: TGTGCCAGCAGTGAGTTTAATACGGGGGCCTACGAGCAGTACTTC.

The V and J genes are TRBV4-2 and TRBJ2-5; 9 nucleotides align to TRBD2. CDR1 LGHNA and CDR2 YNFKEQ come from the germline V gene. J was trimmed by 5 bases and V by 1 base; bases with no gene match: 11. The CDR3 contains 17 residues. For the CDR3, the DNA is TGTGCCAGCAGCCAAGTTGGTTTGCGGGAGGGTGGGGAGACCCAGTACTTC. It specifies CASSQVGLREGGETQYF.